The text below deals with one TCR beta chain. It lacks a known antigen. No per-base quality is available; no much larger clone lies one base away. This sample is drawn from a study of blood T cell repertoires in COVID-19 (dated by TCRdb to the early 2020s). About the study as a whole: Samples covering the acute and convalescent phases of COVID-19 were provided by collaborators in the United States, Italy and Spain. The prospective study material was composed of cDNA or gDNA derived from T cells, B-cell-depleted T cells, or PBMCs. Subjects who had been exposed to COVID-19, were actively infected with it, or had recovered from it provided the deeply sampled blood TCRbeta repertoires that made up the dataset. The repertoires were made available in a free public database intended to serve as a resource for research on the immune response to SARS-CoV-2. The samples were drawn from two sources: the first 160 participants of the ongoing ImmuneRACE study, and 1,254 subjects contributed by 6 global collaborators. Nearly every sample came with metadata listing a de-identified subject ID, COVID-19 status, age in years and sex. Where HLA class I and class II types were available, the types were taken from metadata supplied by the sample provider, not from assay-based typing.

Results and caveats for the whole study, not just this receptor: The quantity of clinical and demographic metadata differed by source and by participant and was supplied without curation.

Including cysteine and phenylalanine, the CDR3 has 12 amino acids. Just CDR3 DNA is preserved here, 36 bases in frame from base 1. The germline V gene specifies SQVTM as CDR1 and ANQGSEA as CDR2. Cut back by 0 bases and 9 bases, the V and J ends lie 11 bases apart. Participants in the prospective study were aged roughly 18 to 89 years, lived in about two dozen United States geographic areas, and enrolled through a virtual design. To assign participants to cohorts, the prospective study relied on clinical history that participants themselves reported in a screening survey and a study questionnaire. For ImmuneRACE Cohort 3, a participant was defined as recovered based on two consecutive negative NP/OP PCR tests, clearance by a healthcare professional, or resolution of symptoms. Mobile phlebotomists in the prospective study collected whole blood, serum and a nasopharyngeal or oropharyngeal swab from every participant. Participants in the prospective study had the option to provide additional blood draws and questionnaires over an approximately 2-month period. Before DNA extraction, prospective study blood samples were shipped either frozen or at room temperature.

The immunoSEQ Assay, a bias-controlled multiplex PCR, was used to amplify TCRbeta CDR3 regions from genomic DNA. Per the source publication's procedure: The number of nucleated cells in each sample was estimated by amplification of reference gene primers within the assay. Sequence reads were collapsed and filtered to measure the absolute abundance of every unique TCRbeta CDR3 rearrangement. For each sample, productive Simpson clonality was calculated as the square root of Simpson's diversity index over productive rearrangements. Sourced from immuneACCESS, this table was stored by TCRdb with only in-frame sequences that have V and J called. A share of the clones is absent; for the studies checked, an unresolved V gene accounts for under half, and the remainder has no known explanation. V and J calls plus clone size are reproduced from that table; the DNA served to infer D and trimming. The sample records 350,000 to 450,000 clones, 75% to 90% of which are singletons. The ten most abundant clones make up 1% to 1.3% of the sample.

This TCR was recovered from a man aged 25-45 years who had recovered from COVID-19. The rearrangement combines TRBV29-1 with TRBJ1-2; a tentative D match to TRBD1 spans 5 bases. The sequenced sample consisted of PBMCs or T cells enriched from blood (not recorded which). Read as DNA, the sequence is TGCAGCGTTGAAGATCTGGGGGGACGCTACACCTTC. This encodes CSVEDLGGRYTF.